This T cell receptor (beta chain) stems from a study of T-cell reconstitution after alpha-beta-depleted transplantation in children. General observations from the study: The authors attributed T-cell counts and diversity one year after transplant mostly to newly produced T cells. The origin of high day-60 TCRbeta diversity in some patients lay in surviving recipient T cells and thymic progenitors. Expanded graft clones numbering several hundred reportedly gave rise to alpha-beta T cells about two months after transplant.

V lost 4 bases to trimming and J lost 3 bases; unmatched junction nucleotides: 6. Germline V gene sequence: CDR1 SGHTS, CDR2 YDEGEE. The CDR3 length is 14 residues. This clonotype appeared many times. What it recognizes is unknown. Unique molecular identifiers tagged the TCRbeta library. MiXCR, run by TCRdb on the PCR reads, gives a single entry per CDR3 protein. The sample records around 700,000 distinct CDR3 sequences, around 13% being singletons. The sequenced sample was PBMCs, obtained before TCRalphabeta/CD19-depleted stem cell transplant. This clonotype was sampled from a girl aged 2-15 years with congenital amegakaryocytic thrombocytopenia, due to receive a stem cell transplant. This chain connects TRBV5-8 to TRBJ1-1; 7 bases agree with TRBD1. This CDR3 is CASSNYTGDTEAFF. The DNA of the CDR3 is TGTGCCAGCAGCAACTATACAGGGGACACTGAAGCTTTCTTT.